This paragraph covers one T cell receptor beta chain sequence. Its antigen is still unknown. This sample was included in a study of OX40 agonist ivuxolimab in advanced cancers. For the study at large: The study enrolled dose-escalation patients with hepatocellular carcinoma, melanoma, renal cell or head and neck cancer. Participants, roughly 81% male, averaged around 60 years of age, ranging from roughly 23 to 90.

Study-level results: Researchers report that CD8+ T cells had, on average, more expanded clones than CD4+.

Assay used: immunoSEQ multiplex PCR; TCRdb lists only in-frame clones, some missing. Of 60,000 to 80,000 clones listed, 84% were seen once; the top ten hold over 0.95%. Germline V gene sequence: CDR1 SGHDT, CDR2 YYEEEE. The V end lost 4 bases, the J end lost 10 bases, and 14 bases lay between the germline ends. There are 12 residues in the CDR3. At baseline, cycle 4 day 1, and cycle 7 day 1, blood was sampled. This sample comprised CD4+ or CD8+ T cells sorted from blood, obtained in a trial of the OX40 agonist ivuxolimab. The TCR was taken from an adult with an advanced solid tumor such as melanoma, head and neck, liver or kidney cancer. The chain combines TRBV5-6 with TRBJ1-2; no definite D call. The CDR3 DNA follows: TGTGCCAGCAGCATAAGCCCAGATGACTACACCTTC. Its protein is CASSISPDDYTF.